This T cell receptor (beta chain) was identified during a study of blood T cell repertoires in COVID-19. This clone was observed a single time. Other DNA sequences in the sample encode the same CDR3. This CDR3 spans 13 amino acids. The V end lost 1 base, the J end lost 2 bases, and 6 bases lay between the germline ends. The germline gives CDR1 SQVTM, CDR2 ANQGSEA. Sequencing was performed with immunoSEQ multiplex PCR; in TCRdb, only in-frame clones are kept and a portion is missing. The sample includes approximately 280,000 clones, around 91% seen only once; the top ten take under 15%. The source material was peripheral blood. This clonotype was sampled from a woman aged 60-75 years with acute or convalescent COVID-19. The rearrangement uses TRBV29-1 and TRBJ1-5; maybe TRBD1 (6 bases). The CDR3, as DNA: TGCAGCGTTGAAGGACAGGGCAATCAGCCCCAGCATTTT. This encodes CSVEGQGNQPQHF.